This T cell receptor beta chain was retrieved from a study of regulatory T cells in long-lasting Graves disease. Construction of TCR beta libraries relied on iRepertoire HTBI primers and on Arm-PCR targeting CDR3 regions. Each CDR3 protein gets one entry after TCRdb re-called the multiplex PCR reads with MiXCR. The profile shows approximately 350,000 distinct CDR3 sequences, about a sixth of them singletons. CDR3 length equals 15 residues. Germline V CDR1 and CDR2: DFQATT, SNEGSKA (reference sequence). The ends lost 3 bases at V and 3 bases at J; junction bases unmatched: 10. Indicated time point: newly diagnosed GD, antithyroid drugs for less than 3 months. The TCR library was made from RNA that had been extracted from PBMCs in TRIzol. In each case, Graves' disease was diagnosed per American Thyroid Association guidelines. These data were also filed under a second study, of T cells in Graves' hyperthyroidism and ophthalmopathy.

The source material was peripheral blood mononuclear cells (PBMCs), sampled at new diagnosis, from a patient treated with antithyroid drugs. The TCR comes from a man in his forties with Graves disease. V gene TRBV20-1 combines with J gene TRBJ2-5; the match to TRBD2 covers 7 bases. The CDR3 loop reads CSASPRLALKETQYF. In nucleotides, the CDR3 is TGCAGTGCTAGTCCGAGACTAGCCCTGAAAGAGACCCAGTACTTC.